This T cell receptor beta chain emerged from a study of blood T cells in healthy people across ages. A second PCR of roughly 7 to 11 cycles used a sample-barcoded 5' primer and a J-beta primer mix. TCRdb fed the 5' RACE reads into MiXCR, producing one record per CDR3 protein. Among over 1.5 million distinct CDR3 sequences listed, about 50% were seen once. Remarks on this clonotype: Its antigen is unknown.

General observations from the study: In the absence of known donor CMV status, changes in expanded clonotypes were possibly confounded. PBMCs left unsorted prevented a conclusive naive versus antigen-experienced comparison.

This CDR3 contains 15 residues. Germline CDR1 and CDR2: SEHNR and FQNEAQ (reference sequence). Trimming left V 6 bases short and J 1 base short, with 15 bases between. The sample comprised blood. This chain connects TRBV7-9 to TRBJ1-1; the D gene is possibly TRBD1 (6 bases). The receptor was derived from a woman aged 40 to 55 in good health. CDR3 sequence reads: CASRSFRGENTEAFF. CDR3 DNA sequence: TGTGCCAGCAGGTCGTTTAGGGGGGAGAACACTGAAGCTTTCTTT.